The 23 T cell receptor beta chains presented below share a single source sample, sequenced in a study of blood T cell repertoires in COVID-19. Sequenced by immunoSEQ multiplex PCR; TCRdb stores in-frame clones only, minus some. The sample has 350,000 to 550,000 clones, around 88% seen once. Sequencing used peripheral blood. The receptors derive from a woman younger than 45 with acute or convalescent COVID-19.

The chain employs TRBV12-3 or TRBV12-4 and TRBJ2-5; a weak D match, TRBD2 (6 bases). This CDR3 comprises 13 residues. Trimming removed 7 bases at V and 7 bases at J, with 16 bases between. The CDR3 region has the DNA TGTGCCAGCACCCGGGGGAGTGCCGGGACCCAGTACTTC. This codes for CASTRGSAGTQYF.

The chain has TRBV5-6 and TRBJ1-5; D is perhaps TRBD1 (6 bases). The V end was cut by 4 bases, the J end by 6 bases, with 11 bases between. From germline, CDR1 is SGHDT and CDR2 YYEEEE. The CDR3 is made up of 13 amino acids. In nucleotides, the CDR3 is TGTGCCAGCAGCAAGGGGGAGGGTCAGCCCCAGCATTTT. Its protein is CASSKGEGQPQHF. Full variable domain (outside the CDR3, taken from reference TRBV5-6 and TRBJ1-5): DAGVTQSPTHLIKTRGQQVTLRCSPKSGHDTVSWYQQALGQGPQFIFQYYEEEERQRGNFPDRFSGHQFPNYSSELNVNALLLGDSALYLCASSKGEGQPQHFGDGTRLSIL.

The genes are TRBV30 and TRBJ1-2; D unresolved. The CDR3 runs 12 residues. The germline V and J ends were trimmed by 8 bases and 5 bases, with 15 bases remaining between them. CDR1 and CDR2 (germline): GTSNPN, SVGIG (reference sequence). In nucleotides, the CDR3 is TGTGCCGCACGATCCTCTGAGTATGGCTACACCTTC. As protein: CAARSSEYGYTF.

The gene calls are TRBV24-1 and TRBJ2-2; D is perhaps TRBD2 (6 bases). The CDR3 spans 16 residues. V was trimmed by 4 bases and J by 5 bases, leaving 16 bases between them. CDR1 is KGHDR, CDR2 SFDVKD, per germline. CDR3: CATSDLGTARTGELFF. In DNA form, the CDR3 reads TGTGCCACCAGTGACCTCGGGACTGCAAGGACCGGGGAGCTGTTTTTT.

The chain recombines TRBV30 with TRBJ1-2, with 12 bases that match TRBD1. CDR1 GTSNPN and CDR2 SVGIG come from the germline V gene (reference sequence). The CDR3 sequence is 21 residues long. Trimming took 0 bases from V and 4 from J; bases not matched to a gene: 21. CDR3 DNA sequence: TGTGCCTGGAGTGTAAGTTGGCGTACACCGGGACAGGGGGCGACTCCCTATGGCTACACCTTC. It is translated as CAWSVSWRTPGQGATPYGYTF.

The sample holds one count of this clone. The J gene is TRBJ1-1, the V gene TRBV27; 10 bases fit TRBD1. CDR1 is MNHEY, CDR2 SMNVEV, per germline (reference sequence). V lost 4 bases to trimming and J lost 0 bases; unmatched junction nucleotides: 5. The CDR3 is 16 residues long. The CDR3 sequence: CASSSIGTGVNTEAFF. The CDR3 region has the DNA TGTGCCAGCAGTTCGATCGGGACAGGGGTGAACACTGAAGCTTTCTTT.

The chain couples TRBV11-3 to TRBJ2-3, with D hard to call. V was trimmed by 1 base and J by 2 bases, leaving 7 bases between them. This CDR3 comprises 14 residues. CDR1 SGHNT and CDR2 YENEEA come from the germline V gene. The chain's CDR3 is CASSLGSPTDTQYF. The DNA of the CDR3 is TGTGCCAGCAGCTTAGGGAGTCCCACAGATACGCAGTATTTT.

There are a few counts of this clone. This chain uses TRBV6-5 with TRBJ2-2; maybe TRBD1 (5 bases). Germline CDR1 and CDR2: MNHEY and SVGAGI. The ends were cut back, 8 bases at V and 4 bases at J, with 14 bases in the middle. The CDR3 has 14 amino acids. This CDR3 is CASAPPQGTGELFF. The CDR3 nucleotides read TGTGCCAGCGCCCCTCCTCAGGGCACCGGGGAGCTGTTTTTT.

V usage is TRBV21-1 and J usage is TRBJ1-1; the table calls TRBD1, which could not be checked here. TRBV21-1 corresponds to a pseudogene. The CDR3 has 13 residues. CDR3 in DNA: TGTGCCAGCAGGGGACAGGGCAAGGCTGAAGCTTTCTTT. This sequence encodes CASRGQGKAEAFF.

The chain is built from TRBV28 and TRBJ2-1; TRBD1 aligns across 7 bases. V was pared by 4 bases and J by 6 bases, with 6 bases of the junction left unmatched. The CDR3 length is 14 residues. The germline V gene encodes CDR1 MDHEN and CDR2 SYDVKM. The CDR3 loop is CASSSPTGVNEQFF. The DNA for the CDR3 is TGTGCCAGCAGTTCCCCTACAGGGGTCAATGAGCAGTTCTTC. The full variable domain, rest sourced from reference TRBV28 and TRBJ2-1, is DVKVTQSSRYLVKRTGEKVFLECVQDMDHENMFWYRQDPGLGLRLIYFSYDVKMKEKGDIPEGYSVSREKKERFSLILESASTNQTSMYLCASSSPTGVNEQFFGPGTRLTVL.

The genes are TRBV15 and TRBJ2-3; tentatively, D is TRBD1 (5 bases). Germline lookup yields CDR1 LNHNV and CDR2 YYDKDF (reference sequence). V was shortened by 1 base and J by 3 bases, with 11 bases between the two germline ends. The CDR3 is 15 residues long. The chain's CDR3 is CATSRAPGSTDTQYF. The CDR3 nucleotides are TGTGCCACCAGCAGAGCCCCAGGGTCGACAGATACGCAGTATTTT.

The chain joins TRBV6-5 to TRBJ2-7, with TRBD1 matching 10 bases. J was trimmed by 2 bases and V by 11 bases; bases with no gene match: 6. Germline V gene sequence: CDR1 MNHEY, CDR2 SVGAGI. This CDR3 region has 13 residues. DNA for the CDR3: TGTGCCGGCGGCGACAGGGGGCCCTACGAGCAGTACTTC. This translates into CAGGDRGPYEQYF.

The rearrangement joins TRBV11-2 to TRBJ2-1; D gene uncertain. The CDR3 loop spans 14 amino acids. Germline assignment: CDR1 SGHAT and CDR2 FQNNGV. Trimming pared 7 bases from V and 4 bases from J, leaving 14 bases between. CDR3 amino acids: CASTSLTVYNEQFF. The CDR3 DNA reads as TGTGCCAGCACCTCTCTAACGGTATACAATGAGCAGTTCTTC.

This chain connects TRBV10-2 to TRBJ2-1, with 16 bases fitting TRBD2. The junction had 8 bases not matched to a gene; V was cut back by 5 bases and J by 7 bases. The CDR3 extends over 17 amino acids. The V gene's germline CDR1 is WSHSY and CDR2 SAAADI. The CDR3 DNA sequence: TGCGCCAGCAGTCTAAATAGGGGACTAGCGGGGGGGAATGAGCAGTTCTTC. As protein: CASSLNRGLAGGNEQFF.

This chain uses TRBV5-1 with TRBJ1-1, with D tentatively TRBD1 (6 bases). CDR1 and CDR2 (germline): SGHRS, YFSETQ. Between the trimmed V and J ends, which lost 4 bases and 4 bases, there was a span of 14 bases. The CDR3 contains 14 residues. The CDR3 DNA sequence: TGCGCCAGCAGCACCAGGGGTCGTAGCACTGAAGCTTTCTTT. It codes for CASSTRGRSTEAFF.

The chain uses TRBV28 and TRBJ1-2; TRBD1 matches 7 bases. In germline, CDR1 is MDHEN, CDR2 SYDVKM. The trim removed 4 bases at V and 4 bases at J, leaving 6 bases unmatched. The CDR3 is made up of 14 amino acids. This chain's CDR3 is CASSSGQEVYGYTF. The DNA of the CDR3 is TGTGCCAGCAGTTCCGGACAGGAGGTCTATGGCTACACCTTC.

V and J are TRBV12-5 and TRBJ1-1, with D perhaps matching TRBD1 (5 bases). The germline V and J ends were trimmed by 5 bases and 5 bases, with 9 bases remaining between them. The CDR3 consists of 12 residues. The V gene's germline CDR1 is LGHNT and CDR2 FRNRAP. CDR3 region: CASGGGGTEAFF. The CDR3 bases are TGTGCTAGTGGTGGTGGGGGGACTGAAGCTTTCTTT.

The chain employs TRBV5-8 and TRBJ2-5; D might be TRBD2 (5 bases). There are 14 residues in the CDR3. The germline gives CDR1 SGHTS, CDR2 YDEGEE. The V end lost 5 bases, the J end lost 2 bases, and 13 bases lay between the germline ends. CDR3 sequence: CASSLHPGQETQYF. In nucleotides, the CDR3 is TGTGCCAGCAGTCTCCACCCGGGGCAAGAGACCCAGTACTTC.

The chain is built from TRBV6-5 and TRBJ1-1; perhaps TRBD1 as D (6 bases). The V and J ends lost 6 bases and 4 bases respectively, with 18 bases between them. Germline CDR1 is MNHEY and CDR2 is SVGAGI. The CDR3 extends over 15 amino acids. The CDR3 bases are TGTGCCAGCAGACGACCGGGACAAGGGACCACTGAAGCTTTCTTT. It translates to CASRRPGQGTTEAFF.

This chain joins TRBV10-1 and TRBJ2-7, with TRBD1 matching over 9 bases. The CDR3 sequence is 14 residues long. Germline CDR1 is WNHNN and CDR2 is SYGVQD (reference sequence). The trim removed 6 bases at V and 9 bases at J, leaving 12 bases unmatched. The CDR3 region is CASSPGTGLGRQYF. CDR3 DNA: TGCGCCAGCAGCCCCGGGACAGGGTTAGGTCGGCAGTACTTC.

The chain is built from TRBV27 and TRBJ1-6; no firm D call. The germline V and J ends were trimmed by 6 bases and 10 bases, with 16 bases remaining between them. CDR3 length: 14 residues. The germline gives CDR1 MNHEY, CDR2 SMNVEV (reference sequence). The CDR3 DNA reads TGTGCCAGCAGGAGGACTCAACAAGCCTCACCCCTCCACTTT. Translating gives CASRRTQQASPLHF.

This chain links TRBV12-3 or TRBV12-4 with TRBJ1-5; D may be TRBD1 (5 bases). CDR3 length equals 13 residues. Between the trimmed V and J ends, which lost 6 bases and 7 bases, there was a span of 13 bases. As DNA, the CDR3 is TGTGCCAGCAGCCGCAGGGTTCTGCAGCCCCAGCATTTT. Its protein product is CASSRRVLQPQHF.

The chain's CDR3 is CASSLPPLAGAYEQYF. In DNA, the CDR3 is TGTGCCAGCAGTCTGCCGCCACTAGCGGGGGCGTACGAGCAGTACTTC. The V call is TRBV28, the J call TRBJ2-7, with 11 bases fitting TRBD2. Looked up from germline, CDR1 is MDHEN and CDR2 is SYDVKM. Germline trimming cut 5 bases from V and 4 bases from J; bases unmatched to any gene: 10. The CDR3 length is 16 residues.